This T cell receptor beta chain was captured in a study of CD8 T cells in Susac syndrome. V was cut by 4 bases and J by 1 base, with 17 bases left in between. The CDR3 extends over 18 amino acids. CDR1 SGHTA and CDR2 FQGTGA come from the germline V gene. This clonotype was recorded only once. Its antigen is not known. In blood CD8+ and CD4+ T cells, TCR beta underwent sequencing. The patients who served as multiple sclerosis controls were treatment-naive and had stable or active relapsing-remitting disease that fulfilled the revised McDonald criteria. Reverse transcription of 0.5 to 1 ug RNA was performed with random hexamers. One entry per CDR3 protein results from TCRdb running MiXCR on the immunoSEQ multiplex PCR reads. The sample shows 400,000 or so distinct CDR3 sequences, approximately 89% of them seen only once. Study findings and constraints: The study conceded that relatively few individuals underwent its TCR sequencing and HLA analysis.

The chain is built from TRBV7-3 and TRBJ2-6, with TRBD1 as a possible D gene (6 bases). The TCR was taken from a human donor with multiple sclerosis. Source material: CD8+ T cells from PBMCs. DNA for the CDR3: TGTGCCAGCAGCTGGTGGGGGACAACAACTTCTGGGGCCAACGTCCTGACTTTC. As protein: CASSWWGTTTSGANVLTF.